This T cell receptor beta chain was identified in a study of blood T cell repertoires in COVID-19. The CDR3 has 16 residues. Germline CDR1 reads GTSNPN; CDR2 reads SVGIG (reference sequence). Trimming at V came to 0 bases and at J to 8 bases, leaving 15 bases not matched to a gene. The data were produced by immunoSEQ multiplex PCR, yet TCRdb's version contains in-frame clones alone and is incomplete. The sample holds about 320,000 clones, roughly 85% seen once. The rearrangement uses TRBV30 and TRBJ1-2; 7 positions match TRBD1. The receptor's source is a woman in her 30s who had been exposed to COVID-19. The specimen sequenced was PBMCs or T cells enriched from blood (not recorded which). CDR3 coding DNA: TGTGCCTGGAGTGTACGGGATAGAGGGGGCTCGCTAGGCTACACCTTC. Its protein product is CAWSVRDRGGSLGYTF.